Listed here is a single T cell receptor beta chain. Its antigen remains unidentified. Base qualities are not provided; no much larger clone lies one nucleotide away. The sample contains more than one DNA sequence encoding this CDR3. Including the terminal cysteine and phenylalanine, the CDR3 comprises 14 residues. Left in the record is the CDR3 DNA by itself, 42 bases read in frame from the first base. The germline ends are 15 bases apart after V is trimmed by 4 bases and J by 6 bases. The germline V gene yields MGHRA for CDR1 and YSYEKL for CDR2. This sample is drawn from a study of tumor T cells in aggressive B-cell lymphoma (dated by TCRdb to 2016 to 2017). The library came from the immunoSEQ multiplex PCR assay. TCRdb obtained this table from immuneACCESS and retained in-frame rearrangements with V and J assigned. These tables miss some clones; where compared with another copy, unresolved V genes account for less than half of the shortfall, and the remainder is unexplained. In all, the sample holds 7,000 to 9,500 clones, and 85% of those were seen once. Clones ranked in the top ten supply about 3.6% of the sample.

The TCR was taken from an adult with diffuse large B cell lymphoma. Source material: tumor tissue. The receptor chain draws on TRBV4-1 and TRBJ1-1, with the D gene not confidently named. CDR3 protein: CASSLPGFWAEAFF. The base sequence is TGCGCCAGCAGCCTCCCGGGGTTTTGGGCTGAAGCTTTCTTT.